This TCR beta chain was identified in a study of blood T cell repertoires in COVID-19. The wider study: T cells, B-cell-depleted T cells, or PBMCs provided the cDNA or gDNA that served as material.

Original methodology: Researchers report that nucleated cell counts were estimated from reference gene primer amplification. The method was immunoSEQ multiplex PCR; TCRdb's version includes in-frame clones alone and lacks a portion of them. V, J and clone size are taken as reported in that table, and D and trimming were inferred from the DNA itself. The table includes a few hundred thousand clones, roughly 89% detected once. Germline V gives CDR1 MNHEY, CDR2 SVGAGI. This CDR3 is built from 15 residues. V was cut by 7 bases and J by 5 bases, with 18 bases left in between. The chain couples TRBV6-5 to TRBJ2-1, with a weak D call TRBD1 (6 bases). This receptor was identified in a woman between 35 and 50 years old who had recovered from COVID-19. The sequenced material came from peripheral blood. The CDR3 nucleotides are TGTGCCAGCATCGACGGACAGAGGTTTCACAATGAGCAGTTCTTC. It is translated as CASIDGQRFHNEQFF.